This TCR beta chain was sequenced in a study of T cell repertoires in urothelial bladder cancer. Study findings and constraints: One T-cell clone reached up to roughly 15% of carcinoma infiltrating lymphocytes. Median infiltrating lymphocyte percentage was more than 1.5% in carcinoma specimens. Carcinoma specimens had fewer T cells than benign specimens.

Libraries were prepared by immunoSEQ multiplex PCR; TCRdb keeps only in-frame clonotypes and omits some of them. The sample records 9,500 to 13,000 clones, approximately 71% being singletons. CDR3 length: 13 residues. Between the trimmed V and J ends, which lost 11 bases and 1 base, there was a span of 14 bases. The germline CDR1 and CDR2 sequences are MGHRA and YSYEKL. Concerning this clone: The antigen is unknown.

The sample comprised tumor-infiltrating cells from bladder cancer. The sequence was obtained from a human donor with a benign inflammatory bladder lesion. The chain couples TRBV4-1 to TRBJ1-1; tentatively, D is TRBD1 (5 bases). The DNA for the CDR3 is TGCGCCCCCTCGGGACCCTCGAACACTGAAGCTTTCTTT. Residues: CAPSGPSNTEAFF.